What follows are 23 T cell receptor beta chains derived from one specimen sequenced in a study of regulatory T cells in long-lasting Graves disease. Time point described: newly diagnosed GD, antithyroid drugs for less than 3 months. The TCR library was made from RNA that had been extracted from PBMCs in TRIzol. iRepertoire HTBI primers and Arm-PCR of CDR3 regions built TCR beta libraries. Each CDR3 protein is one row after TCRdb ran MiXCR on the multiplex PCR reads. This table has 580,000 or so distinct CDR3 sequences, around 15% appearing once. The data were also submitted as part of a second study, on T cells in Graves' hyperthyroidism and ophthalmopathy.

The material was peripheral blood mononuclear cells (PBMCs), obtained at new diagnosis, from a patient treated with antithyroid drugs. All receptors derive from a man aged 18-30 years with Graves disease.

V usage is TRBV20-1 and J usage is TRBJ2-3; TRBD2 aligns across 11 bases. Germline trimming cut 5 bases from V and 0 bases from J; bases unmatched to any gene: 10. The germline V gene encodes CDR1 DFQATT and CDR2 SNEGSKA (reference sequence). The CDR3 spans 17 residues. CDR3 region: CSAVRLAGSASTDTQYF. CDR3 sequence (DNA): TGCAGTGCTGTTCGACTAGCGGGAAGTGCTAGCACAGATACGCAGTATTTT.

This clonotype has a handful of counts. CDR3 nucleotides: TGTGCCAGCAGCTTATTTGACCAAGAGACCCAGTACTTC. Translating it yields CASSLFDQETQYF. The chain employs TRBV7-3 and TRBJ2-5; D is ambiguous. This CDR3 spans 13 amino acids. From germline, CDR1 is SGHTA and CDR2 FQGTGA. Trimming stripped 2 bases from V and 0 bases from J, with 4 bases between.

This clonotype was counted only a few times. The DNA of the CDR3 is TGTGCCAGTAGTTATATGACTGAAGCTTTCTTT. Protein: CASSYMTEAFF. V is TRBV19 and J is TRBJ1-1, with D unresolved. The CDR3 spans 11 residues. Trimming removed 5 bases at V and 5 bases at J, with 6 bases between. Germline V CDR1 and CDR2: LNHDA, SQIVND (reference sequence).

This clonotype was counted ten times or more. This chain uses TRBV12-3 or TRBV12-4 with TRBJ2-4, with 9 bases lining up with TRBD2. The CDR3 runs 18 residues. Trimming cost V 0 bases and J 6 bases; bases outside gene matches: 12. The CDR3 DNA reads as TGTGCCAGCAGTTTAGCGCCGGGGTCGGGGACTAGCCCAAACATTCAGTACTTC. The encoded protein is CASSLAPGSGTSPNIQYF.

The rearrangement uses TRBV20-1 and TRBJ2-1; the D gene could be TRBD1 or TRBD2 (6 bases each). V was pared by 1 base and J by 2 bases, with 12 bases between. Germline CDR1 DFQATT, CDR2 SNEGSKA (reference sequence). This CDR3 has 15 amino acids. The CDR3 reads CSARGGASAYNEQFF. The DNA of the CDR3 is TGCAGTGCTAGAGGGGGGGCTAGCGCCTACAATGAGCAGTTCTTC.

The chain recombines TRBV20-1 with TRBJ2-5; 9 bases map to TRBD1. Germline CDR1 DFQATT, CDR2 SNEGSKA (reference sequence). The length of the CDR3 is 15 residues. The V gene end was trimmed by 2 bases and the J gene end by 5 bases; junction bases not matched to a gene: 9. The CDR3 protein is CSARSAHRGRETQYF. CDR3 sequence (DNA): TGCAGTGCTAGATCCGCCCACAGGGGGCGCGAGACCCAGTACTTC.

As regards this clonotype: A much larger clone differs by one base, so this may be a read error. This chain links TRBV7-9 with TRBJ2-1; TRBD2 aligns across 7 bases. The better agreement between TRBJ2-3 and the DNA end casts doubt on the J call. CDR3 size: 15 residues. Germline V CDR1 and CDR2: SEHNR, FQNEAQ (reference sequence). The chain's CDR3 is CASNLANGRLDTQYF. The CDR3 bases are TGTGCCAGCAACTTAGCTAACGGGAGGCTAGATACGCAGTATTTT.

As to this clonotype: A read error may account for a junction end that differs from germline. V is TRBV19 and J is TRBJ2-5; 12 bases map to TRBD2. Germline V gene data show CDR1 as LNHDA and CDR2 as SQIVND (reference sequence). The length of the CDR3 is 17 residues. The CDR3 reads CANSAQLAGGARETQYF. The CDR3 bases are TGTGCCAATAGTGCCCAACTAGCGGGAGGAGCAAGAGAGACCCAGTACTTC.

The chain employs TRBV18 and TRBJ2-3, with unresolved D. V lost 2 bases and J 0 bases, leaving 12 bases between the germline ends. The CDR3 length is 16 residues. Germline V gene sequence: CDR1 KGHSH, CDR2 LQKENI. The CDR3 DNA reads as TGTGCCAGCTCACCAAACGGATTATCTAGCACAGATACGCAGTATTTT. This gives the protein CASSPNGLSSTDTQYF.

The CDR3 reads CSARGTGRSYEQYF. The CDR3 bases are TGCAGTGCTCGCGGGACAGGGAGGTCCTACGAGCAGTACTTC. The V gene is TRBV20-1, the J gene TRBJ2-7, with 9 bases matching TRBD1. Per germline, CDR1 DFQATT and CDR2 SNEGSKA (reference sequence). The CDR3 has 14 amino acids. V lost 5 bases to trimming and J lost 1 base; unmatched junction nucleotides: 6.

This clonotype has at least ten counts. This chain uses TRBV7-6 with TRBJ1-5; no clear D gene. V lost 5 bases and J 3 bases, leaving 23 bases between the germline ends. From germline, CDR1 is SGHVS and CDR2 FNYEAQ. The CDR3 runs 18 residues. The CDR3 here is CASSEGGFGVGVNQPQHF. As DNA, the CDR3 is TGTGCCAGCAGCGAGGGAGGGTTCGGCGTCGGGGTCAATCAGCCCCAGCATTTT.

This clonotype was seen at least ten times. The V gene is TRBV7-3, the J gene TRBJ2-1, with 11 bases lining up with TRBD2. Trimming took 3 bases from V and 4 from J; bases not matched to a gene: 2. Germline CDR1 reads SGHTA; CDR2 reads FQGTGA. The length of the CDR3 is 15 residues. CDR3 sequence reads: CASSFRLAGYNEQFF. The CDR3 nucleotides are TGTGCCAGCAGCTTCCGACTAGCGGGGTACAATGAGCAGTTCTTC.

This clonotype was detected a few times. The J gene is TRBJ1-5, the V gene TRBV6-2 or TRBV6-3; 8 bases are shared with TRBD1. The trim removed 5 bases at V and 5 bases at J, leaving 5 bases unmatched. The CDR3 contains 14 residues. The V gene's germline CDR1 is MNHEY and CDR2 SVGEGT. The DNA for the CDR3 is TGTGCCAGCAGTGCACAGGGGGGCCATCAGCCCCAGCATTTT. It encodes CASSAQGGHQPQHF.

This clonotype was seen a handful of times. The chain couples TRBV18 to TRBJ1-2; 7 positions match TRBD1. CDR1 and CDR2 from the germline V gene are KGHSH and LQKENI. The J segment lost 7 bases and the V segment lost 3 bases, leaving 20 bases of the junction unmatched. The CDR3 is made up of 18 amino acids. Here the CDR3 reads CASSPLDRSTLPAGGYTF. For the CDR3, the DNA is TGTGCCAGCTCACCGCTGGACAGGTCCACACTCCCCGCGGGTGGCTACACCTTC.

The gene calls are TRBV12-3 or TRBV12-4 and TRBJ2-2; 10 bases fit TRBD2. CDR3 length: 16 residues. Trimming removed 2 bases from V and 5 bases from J; junction bases left unmatched: 5. The CDR3 DNA follows: TGTGCCAGCAGTTTATACAGCGGGAGGGATACCGGGGAGCTGTTTTTT. This gives the protein CASSLYSGRDTGELFF.

At least ten counts were recorded for this clonotype. The gene calls are TRBV3-1 and TRBJ2-7; tentatively, D is TRBD2 (5 bases). The V end was cut by 0 bases, the J end by 0 bases, with 9 bases between. The V gene's germline CDR1 is LGHDT and CDR2 YNNKEL (reference sequence). The CDR3 totals 15 residues. The CDR3: CASSQDGLGSYEQYF. As DNA, the CDR3 is TGTGCCAGCAGCCAAGATGGACTTGGCTCCTACGAGCAGTACTTC.

This clonotype was recorded many times. The chain joins TRBV12-3 or TRBV12-4 to TRBJ2-5; a possible D gene is TRBD2 (7 bases). V lost 3 bases and J 5 bases, leaving 13 bases between the germline ends. The CDR3 sequence is 14 residues long. The CDR3 DNA sequence: TGTGCCAGCAGTTTTTCGGGGGGCGGGGAGACCCAGTACTTC. Translated: CASSFSGGGETQYF.

This clonotype was seen repeatedly, ten times or more. The rearrangement joins TRBV5-1 to TRBJ2-5; 12 bases line up with TRBD1. Germline V gene lookup returns CDR1 SGHRS and CDR2 YFSETQ. Germline trimming cut 3 bases from V and 6 bases from J; bases unmatched to any gene: 9. The CDR3 consists of 16 residues. The CDR3 coding sequence is TGCGCCAGCAGCTCGGTGGGACAGGGGGCGGCTCAGACCCAGTACTTC. Translated, it gives CASSSVGQGAAQTQYF.

This clonotype was counted ten times or more. The chain joins TRBV20-1 to TRBJ2-1, with D possibly matching TRBD1 (5 bases). The CDR3 is 15 residues long. The germline V and J ends were trimmed by 3 bases and 7 bases, with 19 bases remaining between them. Germline values: CDR1 DFQATT, CDR2 SNEGSKA (reference sequence). This CDR3 is CSARDQGPQGNEQFF. The CDR3 region has the DNA TGCAGTGCTAGGGATCAAGGGCCCCAGGGAAATGAGCAGTTCTTC.

The V call is TRBV7-2, the J call TRBJ2-7; either TRBD1 or TRBD2 may supply D (5 bases each). Trimming took 6 bases from V and 0 from J, leaving 15 bases between them. The CDR3 is 15 amino acids. Germline CDR1 and CDR2: SGHTA and FQGNSA. The CDR3 bases are TGTGCCAGCAGACTATTTGGGACCCCCTCCTACGAGCAGTACTTC. Residues: CASRLFGTPSYEQYF. Filled out from reference TRBV7-2 and TRBJ2-7, the complete variable domain reads GAGVSQSPSNKVTEKGKDVELRCDPISGHTALYWYRQSLGQGLEFLIYFQGNSAPDKSGLPSDRFSAERTGGSVSTLTIQRTQQEDSAVYLCASRLFGTPSYEQYFGPGTRLTVT.

The J gene is TRBJ2-7, the V gene TRBV20-1; 8 positions match TRBD1. The CDR3 contains 15 residues. Unmatched junction bases numbered 16, after V lost 6 bases and J lost 6 bases. In germline, CDR1 is DFQATT, CDR2 SNEGSKA (reference sequence). This CDR3 is CSASRTGQVFGEQYF. CDR3 bases: TGCAGTGCGTCCAGGACAGGGCAGGTATTTGGCGAGCAGTACTTC.

This clonotype appeared a few times. V usage is TRBV27 and J usage is TRBJ2-1; TRBD2 agrees at 9 bases. The germline V gene encodes CDR1 MNHEY and CDR2 SMNVEV (reference sequence). The trim removed 2 bases at V and 4 bases at J, leaving 6 bases unmatched. This CDR3 has 16 residues. This CDR3 is CASSLSLGLAYNEQFF. CDR3 nucleotide sequence: TGTGCCAGCAGTTTAAGTTTGGGACTAGCTTACAATGAGCAGTTCTTC.

For this clonotype: A read error is possible here, since a much larger clone lies one base away. The gene calls are TRBV25-1 and TRBJ2-5; no clear D. V gave up 11 bases and J gave up 0 bases, with 7 bases separating them. The CDR3 extends over 11 amino acids. The V gene's germline CDR1 is MGHDK and CDR2 SYGVNS. This chain's CDR3 is CACNYQETQYF. In DNA form, the CDR3 reads TGTGCCTGCAACTACCAAGAGACCCAGTACTTC.